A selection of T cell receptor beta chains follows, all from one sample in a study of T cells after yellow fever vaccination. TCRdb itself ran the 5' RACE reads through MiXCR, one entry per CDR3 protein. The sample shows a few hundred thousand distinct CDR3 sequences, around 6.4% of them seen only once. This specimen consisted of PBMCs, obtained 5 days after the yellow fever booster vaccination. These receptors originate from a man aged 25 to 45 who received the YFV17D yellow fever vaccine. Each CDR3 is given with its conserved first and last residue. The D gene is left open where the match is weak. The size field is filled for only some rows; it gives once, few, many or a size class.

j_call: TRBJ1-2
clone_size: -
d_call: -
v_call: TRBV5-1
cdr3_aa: CASSFGSEKFYGYTF
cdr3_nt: TGCGCCAGCAGCTTTGGGTCGGAAAAGTTCTATGGCTACACCTTC

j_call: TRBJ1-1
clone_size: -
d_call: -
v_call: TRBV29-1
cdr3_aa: CSVEVGVGRLAFF
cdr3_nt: TGCAGCGTTGAAGTCGGGGTGGGACGGTTGGCTTTCTTT

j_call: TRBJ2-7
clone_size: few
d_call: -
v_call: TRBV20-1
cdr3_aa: CSASSHGSSYEQYF
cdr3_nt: TGCAGTGCTAGTAGCCATGGGAGCTCCTACGAGCAGTACTTC

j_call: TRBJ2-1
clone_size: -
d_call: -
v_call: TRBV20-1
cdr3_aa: CCARDLVAAAINEQFF
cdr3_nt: TGCTGTGCTAGAGATTTGGTAGCGGCCGCCATCAATGAGCAGTTCTTC

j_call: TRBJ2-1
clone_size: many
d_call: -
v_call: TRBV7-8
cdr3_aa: CASSLRRGGGGGNEQFF
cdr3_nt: TGTGCCAGCAGCTTAAGACGTGGGGGGGGCGGAGGGAATGAGCAGTTCTTC

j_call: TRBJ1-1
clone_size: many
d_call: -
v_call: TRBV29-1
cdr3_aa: CSVEKAMNTEAFF
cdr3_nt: TGCAGCGTTGAGAAGGCCATGAACACTGAAGCTTTCTTT

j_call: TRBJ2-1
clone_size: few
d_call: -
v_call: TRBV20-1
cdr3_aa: CSARDSLSVYNEQFF
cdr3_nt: TGCAGTGCTAGAGATAGCCTTTCGGTCTACAATGAGCAGTTCTTC

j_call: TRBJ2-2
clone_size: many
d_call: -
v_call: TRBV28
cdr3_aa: CASKAPARGELFF
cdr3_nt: TGTGCCAGCAAGGCCCCGGCCCGAGGGGAGCTGTTTTTT

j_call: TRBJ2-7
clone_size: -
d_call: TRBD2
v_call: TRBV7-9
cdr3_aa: CASSFGGGPWYEQYF
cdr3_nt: TGTGCCAGCAGCTTTGGGGGAGGGCCTTGGTACGAGCAGTACTTC

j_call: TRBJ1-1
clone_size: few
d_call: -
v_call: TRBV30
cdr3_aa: CAWSVQEVFF
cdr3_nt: TGTGCCTGGAGTGTACAGGAGGTTTTCTTT

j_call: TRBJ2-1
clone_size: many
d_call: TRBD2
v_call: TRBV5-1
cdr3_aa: CASGLAGPGSYNEQFF
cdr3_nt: TGCGCCAGCGGACTAGCGGGGCCGGGCTCCTACAATGAGCAGTTCTTC

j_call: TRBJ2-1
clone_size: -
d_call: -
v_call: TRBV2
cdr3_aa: CANSWSAVNEQFF
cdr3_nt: TGTGCCAACAGTTGGTCAGCCGTCAATGAGCAGTTCTTC

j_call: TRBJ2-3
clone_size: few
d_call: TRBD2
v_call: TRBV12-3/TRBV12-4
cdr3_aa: CASSPRGLAGVDTQYF
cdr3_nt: TGTGCCAGCAGCCCTCGAGGACTAGCGGGGGTAGATACGCAGTATTTT

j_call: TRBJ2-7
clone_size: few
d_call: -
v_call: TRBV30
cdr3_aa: CAWSVGDEQYF
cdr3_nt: TGTGCCTGGAGTGTGGGCGACGAGCAGTACTTC

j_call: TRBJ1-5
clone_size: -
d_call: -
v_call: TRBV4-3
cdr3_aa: CASSQDERNQPQHF
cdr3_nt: TGCGCCAGCAGCCAAGATGAGCGCAATCAGCCCCAGCATTTT

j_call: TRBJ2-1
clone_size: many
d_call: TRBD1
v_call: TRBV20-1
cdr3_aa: CSASGTGGYNEQFF
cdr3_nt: TGCAGTGCCAGCGGGACAGGGGGCTACAATGAGCAGTTCTTC

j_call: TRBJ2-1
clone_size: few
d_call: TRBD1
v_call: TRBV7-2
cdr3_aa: CASSPMDRVYNEQFF
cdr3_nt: TGTGCCAGCAGCCCTATGGACAGGGTCTACAATGAGCAGTTCTTC

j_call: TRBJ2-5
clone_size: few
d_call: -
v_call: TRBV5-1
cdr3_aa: CASSLGGSVQETQYF
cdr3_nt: TGCGCCAGCAGCTTGGGAGGGTCGGTCCAAGAGACCCAGTACTTC

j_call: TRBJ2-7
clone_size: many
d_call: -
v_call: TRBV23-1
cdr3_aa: CASSQPPLSGYEQYF
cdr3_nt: TGCGCCAGCAGTCAACCCCCCCTCTCGGGCTACGAGCAGTACTTC

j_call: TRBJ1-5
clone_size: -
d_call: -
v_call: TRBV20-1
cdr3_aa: CSATQQNQPQHF
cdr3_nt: TGCAGTGCAACCCAGCAAAATCAGCCCCAGCATTTT

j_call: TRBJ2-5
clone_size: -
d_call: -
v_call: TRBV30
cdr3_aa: CAWKFGWETQYF
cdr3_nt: TGTGCCTGGAAGTTTGGATGGGAGACCCAGTACTTC

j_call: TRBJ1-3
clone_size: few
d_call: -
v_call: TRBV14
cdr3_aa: CASSHLDGFSGNTIYF
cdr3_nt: TGTGCCAGCAGCCATCTGGACGGATTCTCTGGAAACACCATATATTTT

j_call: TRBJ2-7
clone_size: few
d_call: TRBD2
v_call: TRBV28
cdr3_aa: CASSFLPSGPYEQYF
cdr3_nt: TGTGCCAGCAGTTTTCTTCCTAGCGGGCCCTACGAGCAGTACTTC

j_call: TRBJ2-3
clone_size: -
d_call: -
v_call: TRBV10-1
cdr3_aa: CASSESKGDTDTQYF
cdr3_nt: TGCGCCAGCAGTGAGTCTAAGGGTGACACAGATACGCAGTATTTT

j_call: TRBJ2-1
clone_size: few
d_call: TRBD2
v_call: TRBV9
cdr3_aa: CASSATSGRSHEQFF
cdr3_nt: TGTGCCAGCAGCGCCACTAGCGGGAGGTCCCATGAGCAGTTCTTC

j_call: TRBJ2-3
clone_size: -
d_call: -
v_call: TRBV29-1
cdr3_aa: CSVVLNTDTQYF
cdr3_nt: TGCAGCGTTGTATTGAATACAGATACGCAGTATTTT

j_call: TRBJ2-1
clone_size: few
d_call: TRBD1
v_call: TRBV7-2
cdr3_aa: CASSLGGSINEQFF
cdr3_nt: TGTGCCAGCAGCCTAGGGGGCTCGATCAATGAGCAGTTCTTC

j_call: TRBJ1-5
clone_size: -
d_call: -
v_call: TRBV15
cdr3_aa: CATSREPGANQPQHF
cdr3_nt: TGTGCCACCAGCAGAGAACCAGGGGCAAATCAGCCCCAGCATTTT

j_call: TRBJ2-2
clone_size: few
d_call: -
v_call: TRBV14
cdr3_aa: CASSPARPLLSGELFF
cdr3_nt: TGTGCCAGCAGCCCAGCGCGGCCCCTGTTGTCCGGGGAGCTGTTTTTT